The 24 T cell receptor beta chains presented below share a single source sample, sequenced in a study of human T cells and chemical hapten exposure. Time point indicated: healthy volunteer bleed at 6 weeks. Blood, whole and unfractionated, served as the source for total RNA extraction. Each CDR3 protein is one row after TCRdb ran MiXCR on the RACE reads. The repertoire holds 70,000 to 85,000 distinct CDR3 sequences, with 8.6% as singletons. Sample: whole blood. The receptors were sampled from a male donor in good health. Some clones in this sample may be carry-over from other donors' samples.

The rearrangement uses TRBV4-2 and TRBJ2-1; no firm D call. Germline V lookup: CDR1 LGHNA, CDR2 YNFKEQ. The CDR3 spans 14 residues. The V gene lost 4 bases and the J gene lost 3 bases, with 10 bases spanning the gap. This chain's CDR3 is CASSPRTVYNEQFF. CDR3 nucleotides: TGTGCCAGCAGCCCCCGGACGGTCTACAATGAGCAGTTCTTC.

The genes are TRBV5-1 and TRBJ1-1; 8 bases match TRBD1. The V segment lost 3 bases and the J segment 5 bases; nucleotides outside the gene matches: 9. This CDR3 contains 15 residues. Germline V lookup: CDR1 SGHRS, CDR2 YFSETQ. CDR3 DNA: TGCGCCAGCAGCTGGGGCCGGACAGGGCGTACTGAAGCTTTCTTT. This encodes CASSWGRTGRTEAFF.

This clonotype was counted at least ten times. V is TRBV2 and J is TRBJ2-7; 9 bases match TRBD1. Germline V gene sequence: CDR1 SNHLY, CDR2 FYNNEI. Germline trimming cut 6 bases from V and 1 base from J; bases unmatched to any gene: 13. The CDR3 runs 17 residues. The CDR3 sequence is CASSTTGQGAMSYEQYF. DNA of the CDR3: TGTGCCAGCAGCACCACGGGACAGGGTGCCATGTCCTACGAGCAGTACTTC.

The rearrangement links TRBV19 to TRBJ2-4; 7 bases are shared with TRBD1. Germline V gives CDR1 LNHDA, CDR2 SQIVND (reference sequence). The CDR3 has 18 residues. The V gene end was trimmed by 5 bases and the J gene end by 0 bases; junction bases not matched to a gene: 13. For the CDR3, the DNA is TGTGCCAGTAGTCTCAATCCGGGACAGCTTATAGCCAAAAACATTCAGTACTTC. This encodes CASSLNPGQLIAKNIQYF. The full variable domain, with the rest looked up from reference TRBV19 and TRBJ2-4, is DGGITQSPKYLFRKEGQNVTLSCEQNLNHDAMYWYRQDPGQGLRLIYYSQIVNDFQKGDIAEGYSVSREKKESFPLTVTSAQKNPTAFYLCASSLNPGQLIAKNIQYFGAGTRLSVL.

The gene calls are TRBV2 and TRBJ2-2; TRBD2 matches 8 bases. Per germline, CDR1 SNHLY and CDR2 FYNNEI. The CDR3 has 15 residues. The junction had 11 bases not matched to a gene; V was cut back by 8 bases and J by 6 bases. The CDR3 DNA reads TGTGCCAGCTCCCGGGAGGGAGGGAGGGCCGGGGAGCTGTTTTTT. It translates to CASSREGGRAGELFF.

This clonotype was seen at least ten times. CDR3 sequence (DNA): TGTGCCAGCAATGCAGGCAGGGGAGACAATCAGCCCCAGCATTTT. Protein sequence: CASNAGRGDNQPQHF. V is TRBV2 and J is TRBJ1-5, with D possibly TRBD1 on 6 matching bases. The CDR3 is 15 residues long. V was pared by 7 bases and J by 3 bases, with 16 bases between. The germline CDR1 and CDR2 sequences are SNHLY and FYNNEI. Combining the CDR3 with reference TRBV2 and TRBJ1-5 gives the whole variable domain EPEVTQTPSHQVTQMGQEVILRCVPISNHLYFYWYRQILGQKVEFLVSFYNNEISEKSEIFDDQFSVERPDGSNFTLKIRSTKLEDSAMYFCASNAGRGDNQPQHFGDGTRLSIL.

This rearrangement joins TRBV5-4 to TRBJ1-4; D gene uncertain. CDR1 and CDR2 from the germline V gene are SGHNT and YYREEE (reference sequence). CDR3 length equals 14 residues. V lost 0 bases and J lost 3, with 6 bases in between. Here the CDR3 reads CASSLGQSNEKLFF. CDR3 sequence (DNA): TGTGCCAGCAGCTTGGGGCAGTCTAATGAAAAACTGTTTTTT.

This clonotype came up a few times. The V and J genes are TRBV27 and TRBJ2-7; 10 bases align to TRBD2. The CDR3 covers 16 residues. Losses at the gene ends were 6 bases for V and 0 bases for J; bases not matched to a gene: 8. CDR1 and CDR2 (germline): MNHEY, SMNVEV (reference sequence). The CDR3 sequence is CASRLLAGASSYEQYF. The CDR3 DNA sequence: TGTGCCAGCAGACTCCTAGCGGGGGCCAGCTCCTACGAGCAGTACTTC.

This clonotype was seen only a few times. This rearrangement joins TRBV3-1 to TRBJ2-2, with 10 nucleotides matching TRBD2. Germline V gene data show CDR1 as LGHDT and CDR2 as YNNKEL (reference sequence). The CDR3 contains 16 residues. The V and J ends lost 3 bases and 3 bases, in that order; junction bases with no gene match: 4. This CDR3 reads CASSHTGTSDTGELFF. In nucleotides, the CDR3 is TGTGCCAGCAGCCACACCGGGACTAGCGACACCGGGGAGCTGTTTTTT. Looking up the rest from reference TRBV3-1 and TRBJ2-2 gives the full variable domain: DTAVSQTPKYLVTQMGNDKSIKCEQNLGHDTMYWYKQDSKKFLKIMFSYNNKELIINETVPNRFSPKSPDKAHLNLHINSLELGDSAVYFCASSHTGTSDTGELFFGEGSRLTVL.

This clonotype was found many times. This sequence joins TRBV12-5 and TRBJ1-2; D unclear. V was trimmed by 2 bases and J by 2 bases, leaving 15 bases between them. Germline V gene data show CDR1 as LGHNT and CDR2 as FRNRAP. The CDR3 is 16 residues long. The CDR3 DNA follows: TGTGCTAGTGGTTTGCGCGTGGGCGGCAGCAACTATGGCTACACCTTC. It translates to CASGLRVGGSNYGYTF.

As to this clonotype: The conserved closing phenylalanine or tryptophan is absent in this CDR3, likely reflecting a read error. The chain uses TRBV30 and TRBJ1-1; D call uncertain. CDR3 length equals 14 residues. Between the trimmed V and J ends, which lost 4 bases and 1 base, there was a span of 13 bases. Per the germline V gene, CDR1 is GTSNPN and CDR2 is SVGIG (reference sequence). The DNA for the CDR3 is TGTGCCTGGACCCGTCTCGGAGGGAACACTGAAGCTTTCATT. Amino acid sequence: CAWTRLGGNTEAFI.

The table lists this clonotype with a few counts. The genes are TRBV6-6 and TRBJ1-2; 8 bases agree with TRBD1. This CDR3 has 14 residues. Germline assignment: CDR1 MNHNY and CDR2 SVGAGI (reference sequence). The ends lost 5 bases at V and 8 bases at J; junction bases unmatched: 10. This chain's CDR3 is CASSLTGDSSGYTF. The CDR3 nucleotides read TGTGCCAGCAGTCTGACAGGGGATTCCTCGGGCTACACCTTC.

Only a few counts were recorded for this clonotype. The V gene is TRBV6-5, the J gene TRBJ2-3; the D is unclear. The CDR3 totals 14 residues. V was shortened by 2 bases and J by 6 bases, with 12 bases between the two germline ends. Germline-derived CDR1 and CDR2 are MNHEY and SVGAGI. The CDR3 DNA follows: TGTGCCAGCAGTTACACCCCATACACGGATACGCAGTATTTT. As protein: CASSYTPYTDTQYF.

J is TRBJ1-1 and V is TRBV10-3, with 8 bases that match TRBD1. Germline assignment: CDR1 ENHRY and CDR2 SYGVKD. Trimming took 5 bases from V and 2 from J; bases not matched to a gene: 4. CDR3 length: 14 residues. The DNA of the CDR3 is TGTGCCATCAGTAAGGACAGGGCCAACACTGAAGCTTTCTTT. It is translated as CAISKDRANTEAFF.

At least ten counts were recorded for this clonotype. V and J are TRBV6-5 and TRBJ2-6; no clear D. The germline gives CDR1 MNHEY, CDR2 SVGAGI. Between the trimmed V and J ends, which lost 6 bases and 0 bases, there was a span of 9 bases. The CDR3 has 15 residues. As DNA, the CDR3 is TGTGCCAGCAGCTCTCCACCCTCTGGGGCCAACGTCCTGACTTTC. Translation: CASSSPPSGANVLTF.

This clonotype was seen repeatedly, ten times or more. V and J are TRBV5-6 and TRBJ1-5, with D possibly being TRBD1 (5 bases). With 7 bases removed from V and 3 bases from J, the gap between germline ends came to 14 bases. The CDR3 spans 14 residues. Germline V CDR1 and CDR2: SGHDT, YYEEEE. The CDR3 coding sequence is TGTGCCAGCGGGGACCGGGGTGCCAATCAGCCCCAGCATTTT. It translates to CASGDRGANQPQHF.

This rearrangement joins TRBV5-8 to TRBJ2-1; D remains ambiguous. Germline CDR1 is SGHTS and CDR2 is YDEGEE. V was pared by 4 bases and J by 10 bases, with 9 bases between. This CDR3 spans 11 amino acids. The CDR3 region is CASSLKVEQFF. CDR3 DNA: TGTGCCAGCAGCCTTAAAGTCGAGCAGTTCTTC.

This clonotype was seen more than once but under ten times. The J gene is TRBJ2-7, the V gene TRBV12-3 or TRBV12-4; 9 bases match TRBD1. With V trimmed by 1 base and J by 7 bases, 8 bases remained unmatched. The length of the CDR3 is 15 residues. In DNA, the CDR3 is TGTGCCAGCAGTTTAGATTGGGACAGGGATTTGGAGCAGTACTTC. Encoded protein: CASSLDWDRDLEQYF.

The gene calls are TRBV20-1 and TRBJ1-6, with D uncertain. The CDR3 is 14 residues long. Germline loops: CDR1 DFQATT, CDR2 SNEGSKA (reference sequence). The V and J ends lost 3 bases and 7 bases respectively, with 13 bases between them. DNA for the CDR3: TGCAGTGCTAGCTCTAGTATGCTAAATTCACCCCTCCACTTT. Translating it yields CSASSSMLNSPLHF.

This clonotype was counted many times. The chain has TRBV4-1 and TRBJ2-1, with 13 bases fitting TRBD2. With V trimmed by 6 bases and J by 7 bases, 6 bases remained unmatched. The CDR3 consists of 15 residues. The germline V gene has CDR1 MGHRA and CDR2 YSYEKL. CDR3 DNA sequence: TGCGCCAGCAGTTATCCGGGACTAGCGGGGAATGAGCAGTTCTTC. Its protein is CASSYPGLAGNEQFF.

This clonotype was counted a few times. The chain combines TRBV20-1 with TRBJ2-7; 8 nucleotides align to TRBD1. The CDR3 runs to 13 residues. V lost 6 bases and J lost 0; bases outside the gene matches: 4. Germline V gene lookup returns CDR1 DFQATT and CDR2 SNEGSKA (reference sequence). The DNA of the CDR3 is TGCAGTGCCCAAACAGGGGGCTCCTACGAGCAGTACTTC. This translates into CSAQTGGSYEQYF.

This clonotype was counted between two and nine times. The chain combines TRBV20-1 with TRBJ1-1, with D possibly being TRBD1 (5 bases). The CDR3 contains 13 residues. CDR1 DFQATT and CDR2 SNEGSKA come from the germline V gene (reference sequence). Trimming left V 0 bases short and J 1 base short, with 6 bases between. For the CDR3, the DNA is TGCAGTGCTAGAGACAGGGAGAACACTGAAGCTTTCTTT. This sequence encodes CSARDRENTEAFF.

In this sample, this clonotype turned up a few times. The chain recombines TRBV24-1 with TRBJ2-2; 7 nucleotides agree with TRBD1. Germline CDR1 and CDR2: KGHDR and SFDVKD. The CDR3 contains 14 residues. Trimming removed 6 bases from V and 4 bases from J; junction bases left unmatched: 4. CDR3 sequence reads: CATSKAGGTGELFF. CDR3 nucleotide sequence: TGTGCCACCAGTAAGGCAGGGGGCACCGGGGAGCTGTTTTTT.

The chain recombines TRBV5-1 with TRBJ1-1; TRBD1 aligns across 8 bases. Germline lookup yields CDR1 SGHRS and CDR2 YFSETQ. The CDR3 covers 20 residues. Trimming removed 0 bases from V and 0 bases from J; junction bases left unmatched: 16. The CDR3 coding sequence is TGCGCCAGCAGCTTGGTTTTGTCGCACAGGGGGATTGAGTTGAACACTGAAGCTTTCTTT. Amino acid sequence: CASSLVLSHRGIELNTEAFF.